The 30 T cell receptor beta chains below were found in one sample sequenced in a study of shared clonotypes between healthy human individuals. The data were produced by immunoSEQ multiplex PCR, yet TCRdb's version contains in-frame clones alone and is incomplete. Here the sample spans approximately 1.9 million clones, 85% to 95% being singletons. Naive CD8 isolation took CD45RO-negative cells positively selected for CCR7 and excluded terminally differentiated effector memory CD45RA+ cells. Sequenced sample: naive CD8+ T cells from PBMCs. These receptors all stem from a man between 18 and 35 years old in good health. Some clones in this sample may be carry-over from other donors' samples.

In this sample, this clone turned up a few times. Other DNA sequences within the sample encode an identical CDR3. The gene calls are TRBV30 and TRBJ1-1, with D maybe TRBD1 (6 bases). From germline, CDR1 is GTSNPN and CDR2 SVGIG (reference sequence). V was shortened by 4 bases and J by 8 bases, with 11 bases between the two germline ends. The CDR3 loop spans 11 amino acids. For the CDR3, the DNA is TGTGCCTGGACCGAAGGGGGGGAAGCTTTCTTT. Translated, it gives CAWTEGGEAFF. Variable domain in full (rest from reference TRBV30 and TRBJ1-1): SQTIHQWPATLVQPVGSPLSLECTVEGTSNPNLYWYRQAAGRGLQLLFYSVGIGQISSEVPQNLSASRPQDRQFILSSKKLLLSDSGFYLCAWTEGGEAFFGQGTRLTVV.

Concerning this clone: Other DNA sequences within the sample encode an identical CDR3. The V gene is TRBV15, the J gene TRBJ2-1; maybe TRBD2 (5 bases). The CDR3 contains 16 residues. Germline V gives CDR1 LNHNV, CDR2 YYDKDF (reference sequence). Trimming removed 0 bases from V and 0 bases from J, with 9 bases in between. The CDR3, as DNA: TGTGCCACCAGCAGAGATCGTGGGAGCTCCTACAATGAGCAGTTCTTC. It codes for CATSRDRGSSYNEQFF.

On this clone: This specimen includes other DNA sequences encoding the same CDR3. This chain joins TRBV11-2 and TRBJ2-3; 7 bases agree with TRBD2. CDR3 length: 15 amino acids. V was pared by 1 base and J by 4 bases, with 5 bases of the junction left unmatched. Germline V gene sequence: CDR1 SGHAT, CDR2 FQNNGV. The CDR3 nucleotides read TGTGCCAGCAGCTTAGGTGGGAGGGCCGCAGATACGCAGTATTTT. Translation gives CASSLGGRAADTQYF.

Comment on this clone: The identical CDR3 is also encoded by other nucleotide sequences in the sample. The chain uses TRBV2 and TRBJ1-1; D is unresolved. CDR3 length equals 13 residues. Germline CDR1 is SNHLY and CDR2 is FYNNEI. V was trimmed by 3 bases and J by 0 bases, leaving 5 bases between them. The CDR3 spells CASSDLLNTEAFF. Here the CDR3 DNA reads TGTGCCAGCAGTGACCTGTTGAACACTGAAGCTTTCTTT.

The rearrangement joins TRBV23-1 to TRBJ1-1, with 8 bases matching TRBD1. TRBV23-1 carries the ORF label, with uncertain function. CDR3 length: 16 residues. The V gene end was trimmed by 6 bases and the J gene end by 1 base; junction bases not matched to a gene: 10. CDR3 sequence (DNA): TGCGCCAGCAGACCTTTGACAGGGGAGGGGAACACTGAAGCTTTCTTT. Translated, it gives CASRPLTGEGNTEAFF.

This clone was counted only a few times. CDR3 DNA: TGCAGCGCCTGGACTAGCGTGGCCTCTGGGGCCAACGTCCTGACTTTC. Its protein is CSAWTSVASGANVLTF. The J gene is TRBJ2-6, the V gene TRBV29-1, with 9 positions matching TRBD2. The CDR3 runs 16 residues. Per germline, CDR1 SQVTM and CDR2 ANQGSEA. The V and J ends lost 7 bases and 0 bases, in that order; junction bases with no gene match: 7.

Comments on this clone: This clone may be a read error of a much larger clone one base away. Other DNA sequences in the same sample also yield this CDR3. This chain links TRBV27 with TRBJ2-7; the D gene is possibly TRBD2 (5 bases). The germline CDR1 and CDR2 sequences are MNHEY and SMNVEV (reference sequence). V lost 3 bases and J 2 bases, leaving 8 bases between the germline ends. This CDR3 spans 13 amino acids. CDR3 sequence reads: CASSLGETYEQYF. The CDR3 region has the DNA TGTGCCAGCAGTTTGGGAGAGACCTACGAGCAGTACTTC.

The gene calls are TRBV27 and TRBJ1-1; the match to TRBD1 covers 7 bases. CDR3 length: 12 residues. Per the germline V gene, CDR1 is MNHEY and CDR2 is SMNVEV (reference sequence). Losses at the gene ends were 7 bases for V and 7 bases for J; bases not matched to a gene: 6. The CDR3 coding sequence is TGTGCCAGCACCGCAGGGGGGGATGAAGCTTTCTTT. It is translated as CASTAGGDEAFF.

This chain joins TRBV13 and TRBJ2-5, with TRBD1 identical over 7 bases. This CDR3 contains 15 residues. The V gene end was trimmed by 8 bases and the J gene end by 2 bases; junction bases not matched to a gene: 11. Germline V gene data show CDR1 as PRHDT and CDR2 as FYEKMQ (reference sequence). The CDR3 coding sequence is TGTGCCAGCGGTGCACGGGGACAGCGGCAAGAGACCCAGTACTTC. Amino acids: CASGARGQRQETQYF.

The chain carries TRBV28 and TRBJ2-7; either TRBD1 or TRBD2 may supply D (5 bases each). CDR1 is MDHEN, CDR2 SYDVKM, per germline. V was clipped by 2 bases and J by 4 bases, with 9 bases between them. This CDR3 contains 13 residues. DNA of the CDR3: TGTGCCAGCAGTTTAACATGGGGGTACGAGCAGTACTTC. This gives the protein CASSLTWGYEQYF.

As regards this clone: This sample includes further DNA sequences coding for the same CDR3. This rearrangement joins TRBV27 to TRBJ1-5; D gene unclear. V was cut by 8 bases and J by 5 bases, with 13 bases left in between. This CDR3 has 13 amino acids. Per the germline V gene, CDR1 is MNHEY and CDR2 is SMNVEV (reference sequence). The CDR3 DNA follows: TGTGCCAGCTCCTCTCTCGGGGATCAGCCCCAGCATTTT. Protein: CASSSLGDQPQHF.

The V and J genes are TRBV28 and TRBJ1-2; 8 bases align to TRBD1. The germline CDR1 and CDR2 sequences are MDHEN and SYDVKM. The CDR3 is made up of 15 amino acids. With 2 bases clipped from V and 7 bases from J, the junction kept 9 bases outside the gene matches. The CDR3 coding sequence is TGTGCCAGCAGTTTAGATGGCAGGGGGCAACGTGGCTACACCTTC. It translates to CASSLDGRGQRGYTF.

The CDR3 bases are TGTGCCAGCACCTGGGCGGGTCGGATGAGAAATGAGCAGTTCTTC. This sequence encodes CASTWAGRMRNEQFF. The V and J genes are TRBV5-6 and TRBJ2-1, with D tentatively TRBD2 (5 bases). The CDR3 contains 15 residues. With 6 bases removed from V and 7 bases from J, the gap between germline ends came to 20 bases. Germline CDR1 SGHDT, CDR2 YYEEEE.

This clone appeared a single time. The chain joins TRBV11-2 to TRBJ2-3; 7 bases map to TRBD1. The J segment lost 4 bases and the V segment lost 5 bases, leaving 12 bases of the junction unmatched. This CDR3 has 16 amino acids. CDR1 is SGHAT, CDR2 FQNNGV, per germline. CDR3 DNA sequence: TGTGCCAGCAGCACCGGGACAGCCCCAGGGGCAGATACGCAGTATTTT. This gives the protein CASSTGTAPGADTQYF.

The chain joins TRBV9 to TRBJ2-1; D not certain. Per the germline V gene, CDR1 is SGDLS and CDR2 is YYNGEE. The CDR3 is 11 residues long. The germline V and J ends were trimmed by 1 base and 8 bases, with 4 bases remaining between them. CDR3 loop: CASSVHHEQFF. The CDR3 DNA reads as TGTGCCAGCAGCGTACACCATGAGCAGTTCTTC.

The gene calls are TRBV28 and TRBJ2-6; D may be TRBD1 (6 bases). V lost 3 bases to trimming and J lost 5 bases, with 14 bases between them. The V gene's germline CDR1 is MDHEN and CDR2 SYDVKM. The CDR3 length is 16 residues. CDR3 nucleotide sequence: TGTGCCAGCAGTTTGAGTGTGGGGGCGTGGGCCAACGTCCTGACTTTC. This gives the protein CASSLSVGAWANVLTF.

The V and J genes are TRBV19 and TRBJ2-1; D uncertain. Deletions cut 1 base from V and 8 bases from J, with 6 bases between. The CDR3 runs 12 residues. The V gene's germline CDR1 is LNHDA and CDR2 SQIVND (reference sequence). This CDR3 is CASSIAWDEQFF. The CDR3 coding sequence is TGTGCCAGTAGTATAGCCTGGGATGAGCAGTTCTTC.

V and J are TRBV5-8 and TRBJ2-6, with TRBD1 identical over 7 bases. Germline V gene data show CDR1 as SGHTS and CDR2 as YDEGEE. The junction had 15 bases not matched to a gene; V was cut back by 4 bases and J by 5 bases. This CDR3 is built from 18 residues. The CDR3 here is CASSTPGQTGFWANVLTF. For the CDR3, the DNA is TGTGCCAGCAGCACGCCGGGACAGACCGGTTTTTGGGCCAACGTCCTGACTTTC. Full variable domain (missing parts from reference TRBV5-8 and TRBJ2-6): EAGVTQSPTHLIKTRGQQATLRCSPISGHTSVYWYQQALGLGLQFLLWYDEGEERNRGNFPPRFSGRQFPNYSSELNVNALELEDSALYLCASSTPGQTGFWANVLTFGAGSRLTVL.

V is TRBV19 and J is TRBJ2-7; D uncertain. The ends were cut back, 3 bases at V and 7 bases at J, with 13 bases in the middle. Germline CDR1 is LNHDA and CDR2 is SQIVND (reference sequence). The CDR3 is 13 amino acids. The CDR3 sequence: CASSIGPLAEQYF. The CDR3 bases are TGTGCCAGTAGTATTGGCCCTTTGGCAGAGCAGTACTTC.

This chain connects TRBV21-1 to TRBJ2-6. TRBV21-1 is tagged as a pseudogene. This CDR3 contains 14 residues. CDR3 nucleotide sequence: TGTGCCAGCAGCAAAGGCTCTGGGGCCAACGTCCTGACTTTC. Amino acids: CASSKGSGANVLTF.

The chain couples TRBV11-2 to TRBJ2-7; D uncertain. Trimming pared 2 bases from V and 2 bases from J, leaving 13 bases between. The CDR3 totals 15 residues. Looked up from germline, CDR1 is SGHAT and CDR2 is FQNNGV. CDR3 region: CASSLRLGFTYEQYF. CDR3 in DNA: TGTGCCAGCAGCTTACGGCTAGGGTTCACCTACGAGCAGTACTTC.

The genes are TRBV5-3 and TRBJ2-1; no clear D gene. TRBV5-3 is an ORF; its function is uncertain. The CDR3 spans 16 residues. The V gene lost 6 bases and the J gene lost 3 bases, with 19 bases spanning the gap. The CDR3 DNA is TGTGCCAGAACGAACCATAGGAAGCTTCGCTACAATGAGCAGTTCTTC. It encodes CARTNHRKLRYNEQFF.

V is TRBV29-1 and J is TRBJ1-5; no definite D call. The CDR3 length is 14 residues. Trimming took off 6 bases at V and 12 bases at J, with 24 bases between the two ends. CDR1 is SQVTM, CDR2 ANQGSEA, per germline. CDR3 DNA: TGCAGCGTCTTTTTAATCCTGGATCAACCTTTCCAGCATTTT. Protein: CSVFLILDQPFQHF.

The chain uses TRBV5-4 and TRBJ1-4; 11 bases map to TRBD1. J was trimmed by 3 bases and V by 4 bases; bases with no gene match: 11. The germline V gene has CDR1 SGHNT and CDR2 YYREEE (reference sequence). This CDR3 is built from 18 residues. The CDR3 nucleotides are TGTGCCAGCAGCCCATACAGCAGGACAGGGGGCCCTAATGAAAAACTGTTTTTT. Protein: CASSPYSRTGGPNEKLFF.

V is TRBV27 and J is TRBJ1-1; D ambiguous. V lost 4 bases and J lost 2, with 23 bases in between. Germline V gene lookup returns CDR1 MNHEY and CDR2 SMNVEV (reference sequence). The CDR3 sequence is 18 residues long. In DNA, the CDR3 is TGTGCCAGCAGTTCCCGCGGGTCAGCGCCCCTAAAAAACACTGAAGCTTTCTTT. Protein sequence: CASSSRGSAPLKNTEAFF.

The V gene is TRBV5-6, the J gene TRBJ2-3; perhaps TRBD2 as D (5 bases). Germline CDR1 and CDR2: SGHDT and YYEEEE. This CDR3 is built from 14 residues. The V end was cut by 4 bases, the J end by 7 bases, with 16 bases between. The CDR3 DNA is TGTGCCAGCAGCGAGGGTCCAAACGAAAATACGCAGTATTTT. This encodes CASSEGPNENTQYF.

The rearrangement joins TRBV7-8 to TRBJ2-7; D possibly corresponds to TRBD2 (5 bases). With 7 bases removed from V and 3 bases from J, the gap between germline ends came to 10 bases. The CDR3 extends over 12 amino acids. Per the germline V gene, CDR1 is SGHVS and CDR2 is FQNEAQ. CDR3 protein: CASTPGIYEQYF. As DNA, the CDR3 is TGTGCCAGCACCCCGGGGATCTACGAGCAGTACTTC.

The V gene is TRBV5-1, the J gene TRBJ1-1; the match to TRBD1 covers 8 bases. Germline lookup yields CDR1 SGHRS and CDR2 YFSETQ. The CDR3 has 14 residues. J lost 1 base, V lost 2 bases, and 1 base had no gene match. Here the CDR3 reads CASSLDRGNTEAFF. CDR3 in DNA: TGCGCCAGCAGCTTAGACAGGGGGAACACTGAAGCTTTCTTT.

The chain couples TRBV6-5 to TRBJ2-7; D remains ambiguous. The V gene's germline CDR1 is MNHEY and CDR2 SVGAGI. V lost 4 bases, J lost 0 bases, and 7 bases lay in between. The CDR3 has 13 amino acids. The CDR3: CASSWAPSYEQYF. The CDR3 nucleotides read TGTGCCAGCAGTTGGGCGCCCTCCTACGAGCAGTACTTC.

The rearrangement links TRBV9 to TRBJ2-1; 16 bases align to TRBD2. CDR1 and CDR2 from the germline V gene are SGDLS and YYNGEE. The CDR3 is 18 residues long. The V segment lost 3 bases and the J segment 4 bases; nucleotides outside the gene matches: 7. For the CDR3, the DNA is TGTGCCAGCAGCGCGGGACTAGCGGGAGGGCGGGGATACAATGAGCAGTTCTTC. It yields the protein CASSAGLAGGRGYNEQFF.